These 2 T cell receptor beta chains were sequenced from one sample in a study of shared clonotypes between healthy human individuals. Profiling relied on immunoSEQ multiplex PCR, and the TCRdb table lists in-frame clones only, not all of them. The sample holds about 1.5 million clones; around 97% are singletons and the top ten take roughly 1.2%. Material for sequencing was naive CD4+ T cells sorted from blood. Subset noted: CD45RA+ positively selected. The source of these receptors is a man younger than 40 in good health.

V is TRBV25-1 and J is TRBJ1-4; D is undetermined. Germline CDR1 MGHDK, CDR2 SYGVNS. The CDR3 has 14 amino acids. Trimming cost V 3 bases and J 6 bases, with 11 bases left between them. The CDR3 DNA reads TGTGCCAGCAGTGAGGAGGCTAGGCATGAAAAACTGTTTTTT. Residues: CASSEEARHEKLFF.

The V and J genes are TRBV18 and TRBJ2-7; 9 bases map to TRBD1. This CDR3 has 15 residues. Looked up from germline, CDR1 is KGHSH and CDR2 is LQKENI. V lost 3 bases and J lost 7; bases outside the gene matches: 10. The CDR3 coding sequence is TGTGCCAGCTCACCCATCCGGGACAGGGCGTGGGAGCAGTACTTC. It codes for CASSPIRDRAWEQYF.